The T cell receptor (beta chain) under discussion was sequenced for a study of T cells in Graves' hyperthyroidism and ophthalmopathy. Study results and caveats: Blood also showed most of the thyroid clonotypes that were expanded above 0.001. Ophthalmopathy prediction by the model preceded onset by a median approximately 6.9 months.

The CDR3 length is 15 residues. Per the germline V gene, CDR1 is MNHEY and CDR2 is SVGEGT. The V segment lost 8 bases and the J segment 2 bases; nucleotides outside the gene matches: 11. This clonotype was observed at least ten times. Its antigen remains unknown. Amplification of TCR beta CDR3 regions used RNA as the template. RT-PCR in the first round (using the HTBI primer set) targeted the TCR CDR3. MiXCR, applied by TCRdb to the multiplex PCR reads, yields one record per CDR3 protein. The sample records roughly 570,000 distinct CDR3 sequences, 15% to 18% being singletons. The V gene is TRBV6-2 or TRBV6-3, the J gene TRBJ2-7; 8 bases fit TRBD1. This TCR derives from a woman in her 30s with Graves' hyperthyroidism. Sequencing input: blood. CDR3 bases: TGTGCCAGCGACGAACCCCAGGGGGCCCCCTACGAGCAGTACTTC. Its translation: CASDEPQGAPYEQYF.